This TCR beta chain appears in the sequencing data of a study of cytomegalovirus exposure and HLA in healthy donors. The PCR made use of 60 Vbeta and 13 Jbeta primers. Clones were read by immunoSEQ multiplex PCR, and TCRdb kept only the in-frame ones, dropping some. Its listing shows approximately 110,000 clones. Notes on this clone: What it recognizes is unknown.

Study-level results: Productive rates of about 90% or about 30% were seen for most TCR beta V segments in an earlier analysis.

Material: PBMCs. The receptor comes from a man aged 45-65 years in good health and CMV-seronegative.

The CDR3 protein is CASSRQWSMNTEAFF. The CDR3 DNA follows: TGTGCCAGCAGCAGACAGTGGAGCATGAACACTGAAGCTTTCTTT. The chain recombines TRBV27 with TRBJ1-1, with a tentative D call TRBD1 (5 bases). There are 15 residues in the CDR3. Between the trimmed V and J ends, which lost 6 bases and 0 bases, there was a span of 14 bases. Germline lookup yields CDR1 MNHEY and CDR2 SMNVEV (reference sequence).